The rows below give T cell receptor beta chains drawn from one sample of a study of regulatory T cells in long-lasting Graves disease. TCRdb re-derived calls from the multiplex PCR reads in MiXCR, one entry per CDR3 protein. Among approximately 350,000 distinct CDR3 sequences listed, roughly 25% were seen once. Material: peripheral blood mononuclear cells (PBMCs), obtained when the disease was refractory, from a patient treated with antithyroid drugs. The receptors shown here come from a woman aged 35 to 49 with Graves disease. Each CDR3 is given with its conserved first and last residue. Fields, in order: V gene, D gene, J gene, clone size, CDR3 protein, CDR3 DNA. D genes are given only for firm matches. Where a row states a size, it is once, few, many or the class of an expanded clone; other rows omit it.

>TRBV29-1|TRBD2|TRBJ2-7|many
CSVAGLAGVTSSYEQYF
TGCAGCGTTGCAGGGCTAGCGGGAGTCACTAGCTCCTACGAGCAGTACTTC
>TRBV28|.|TRBJ1-5|many
CASRAPGQRALYSNQPQHF
TGTGCCAGCAGAGCTCCTGGACAGCGGGCCCTTTATAGCAATCAGCCCCAGCATTTT
>TRBV9|TRBD2|TRBJ2-2|few
CASSPGGPGTGELFF
TGTGCCAGCAGCCCGGGGGGGCCCGGCACCGGGGAGCTGTTTTTT
>TRBV20-1|TRBD2|TRBJ2-7|.
CSAPSRAGVLKQYF
TGCAGTGCCCCGAGTCGCGCGGGAGTCTTAAAACAGTACTTC
>TRBV28|TRBD1|TRBJ1-6|many
CASRTGTGVYGSPLHF
TGTGCCAGCAGAACCGGGACAGGGGTTTATGGTTCACCCCTCCACTTT
>TRBV20-1|.|TRBJ2-3|.
CSARLGSAPSTDTQYF
TGCAGTGCTAGGCTGGGTAGCGCACCTAGCACAGATACGCAGTATTTT
>TRBV4-1|TRBD2|TRBJ2-7|.
CASSQLSGSLSYEQYF
TGCGCCAGCAGCCAGCTTAGCGGGAGCCTCTCCTACGAGCAGTACTTC
>TRBV2|TRBD2|TRBJ2-7|many
CASSERLAGVEYF
TGTGCCAGCAGTGAGAGACTAGCGGGAGTAGAGTACTTC
>TRBV7-3|.|TRBJ2-7|few
CASSIGGEQYF
TGTGCCAGCAGCATAGGGGGTGAGCAGTACTTC
>TRBV6-2/TRBV6-3|.|TRBJ2-7|.
CASSHGAYEQYF
TGTGCCAGCAGCCACGGAGCCTACGAGCAGTACTTC
>TRBV7-2|TRBD2|TRBJ2-1|.
CASSSAGTSGRSEQFF
TGTGCCAGCAGCTCAGCCGGGACTAGCGGGAGGAGTGAGCAGTTCTTC
>TRBV5-1|.|TRBJ2-2|few
CASSRRVGNTGELFF
TGCGCCAGCAGCCGCAGGGTTGGGAACACCGGGGAGCTGTTTTTT
>TRBV7-9|.|TRBJ2-5|few
CASGPRAWRETQYF
TGTGCCAGCGGTCCTAGGGCCTGGAGAGAGACCCAGTACTTC
>TRBV5-5|.|TRBJ2-7|.
CASNFQPGQVYEQYF
TGTGCCAGCAACTTCCAACCGGGACAAGTCTACGAGCAGTACTTC
>TRBV10-3|.|TRBJ2-7|few
CAIRRAGPEGTYEQYF
TGTGCCATCAGACGCGCCGGGCCTGAAGGGACCTACGAGCAGTACTTC
>TRBV7-3|.|TRBJ1-1|many
CASSLTGSFTEAFF
TGTGCCAGCAGCTTAACAGGGAGTTTCACTGAAGCTTTCTTT
>TRBV27|.|TRBJ1-1|few
CASSLKGITEAFF
TGTGCCAGCAGTTTGAAGGGTATCACTGAAGCTTTCTTT
>TRBV19|.|TRBJ1-5|.
CASSSWRQGNQPQHF
TGTGCCAGTAGTTCCTGGAGGCAGGGAAATCAGCCCCAGCATTTT
>TRBV7-3|.|TRBJ1-3|.
CASSLGPTGNTIYF
TGTGCCAGCAGCCTAGGGCCCACTGGAAACACCATATATTTT
>TRBV5-1|.|TRBJ1-6|.
CASSLDTFNSPLHF
TGCGCCAGCAGCTTGGACACCTTTAATTCACCCCTCCACTTT
>TRBV7-2|TRBD2|TRBJ2-1|.
CASSPMRLAGSTEQFF
TGTGCCAGCAGCCCCATGAGGCTAGCGGGATCGACGGAGCAGTTCTTC
>TRBV28|.|TRBJ2-5|.
CASKVAFQIQETQYF
TGTGCCAGCAAGGTTGCTTTTCAAATCCAAGAGACCCAGTACTTC
>TRBV27|.|TRBJ1-1|few
CASRKGGGYPEAFF
TGTGCCAGCAGGAAAGGTGGGGGTTATCCTGAAGCTTTCTTT
>TRBV20-1|TRBD2|TRBJ2-5|.
CSARDRAGDQETQYF
TGCAGTGCTAGAGATCGAGCGGGAGACCAAGAGACCCAGTACTTC
>TRBV5-1|.|TRBJ2-5|.
CASRASGVQGTQYF
TGCGCCAGCAGAGCCTCCGGCGTCCAAGGGACCCAGTACTTC
>TRBV27|TRBD1|TRBJ2-7|.
CASSKTGTGGQQYF
TGTGCCAGCAGTAAAACCGGGACAGGGGGCCAGCAGTACTTC
>TRBV6-5|.|TRBJ2-2|once
CASSYEVPGELFF
TGTGCCAGCAGTTACGAGGTCCCCGGGGAGCTGTTTTTT
>TRBV12-3/TRBV12-4|.|TRBJ2-3|few
CASSLGGWYTQYF
TGTGCCAGCAGTTTAGGGGGGTGGTATACGCAGTATTTT
>TRBV28|TRBD2|TRBJ2-4|.
CASSLRYFWTSGREIRAKNIQYF
TGTGCCAGCAGTTTAAGGTATTTCTGGACTAGCGGGAGGGAGATTAGGGCCAAAAACATTCAGTACTTC
>TRBV20-1|TRBD2|TRBJ2-7|many
CSASLTSGTGYEQYF
TGCAGTGCTAGCCTTACTAGCGGGACGGGATACGAGCAGTACTTC
>TRBV12-3/TRBV12-4|.|TRBJ1-5|.
CASSAEGALFYQPQHF
TGTGCCAGCAGTGCGGAAGGGGCTCTTTTTTATCAGCCCCAGCATTTT
>TRBV2|.|TRBJ1-3|.
CVSRQEILGNTIYF
TGTGTCAGTCGACAGGAAATCTTGGGAAACACCATATATTTT
>TRBV5-1|.|TRBJ2-7|.
CASSPGLDSYEQYF
TGCGCCAGCAGCCCGGGACTGGACTCCTACGAGCAGTACTTC
>TRBV28|.|TRBJ2-3|.
CASSFSVRGLTDTQYF
TGTGCCAGCAGTTTCTCCGTTCGGGGCCTTACAGATACGCAGTATTTT